This TCR beta chain was captured in a study of cytomegalovirus exposure and HLA in healthy donors. For the study at large: From about 170 million T cells, an earlier analysis saw roughly 100 million unique TCR beta sequences. Study conclusions and caveats: In a later analysis, TCR beta V- and J-gene trimming showed a link to a missense DCLRE1C variant. Rare sequences made up most TCRs, while some public TCRs were found in many donors. Later analysis identified several of the most significant clusters that appeared linked to common viral pathogens.

This clone appeared a single time. Its target is not known. PCR involved 60 Vbeta and 13 Jbeta primers. Only in-frame clones appear in the TCRdb table, and some are missing; sequencing was by immunoSEQ multiplex PCR. The sample shows around 130,000 clones, roughly four fifths of them seen only once. V dropped 7 bases and J dropped 5 bases, with 9 bases sitting between them. Germline V gene data show CDR1 as SQVTM and CDR2 as ANQGSEA. The CDR3 consists of 10 residues. This clonotype was obtained from a male donor in good health and CMV-seropositive. The chain is built from TRBV29-1 and TRBJ2-7; D possibly corresponds to TRBD2 (5 bases). Sequencing was done on a sample of PBMCs. CDR3 sequence reads: CSAEGNEQYF. The CDR3 DNA is TGCAGCGCTGAGGGCAACGAGCAGTACTTC.